These 16 T cell receptor beta chains came from one sample sequenced in a study of cytomegalovirus exposure and HLA in healthy donors. It was with 60 Vbeta and 13 Jbeta primers that the PCR ran. Data came from immunoSEQ multiplex PCR; TCRdb stores just in-frame clones and leaves some out. The sample shows about 190,000 clones, about 83% of them seen only once. Sequencing was performed on PBMCs. The receptors were sampled from a woman younger than 45 in good health and CMV-seropositive.

The J gene is TRBJ2-7, the V gene TRBV5-1; 9 bases map to TRBD2. The V segment lost 2 bases and the J segment 0 bases; nucleotides outside the gene matches: 9. The CDR3 is 17 amino acids. Per the germline V gene, CDR1 is SGHRS and CDR2 is YFSETQ. The CDR3 here is CASSLLLAGSSSYEQYF. Here the CDR3 DNA reads TGCGCCAGCAGCTTATTACTAGCGGGCTCAAGCTCCTACGAGCAGTACTTC.

To note about this clone: This sample also contains other DNA sequences that code for the same CDR3. The rearrangement joins TRBV27 to TRBJ2-7; the D gene is possibly TRBD2 (5 bases). Trimming cost V 5 bases and J 2 bases, with 7 bases left between them. Per germline, CDR1 MNHEY and CDR2 SMNVEV (reference sequence). This CDR3 has 12 amino acids. CDR3 loop: CASSPGTYEQYF. Written as DNA, the CDR3 is TGTGCCAGCAGTCCCGGGACCTACGAGCAGTACTTC.

V gene TRBV10-3 combines with J gene TRBJ1-1; tentative D call: TRBD1 (6 bases). Trimming removed 7 bases at V and 1 base at J, with 10 bases between. The CDR3 length is 13 residues. Germline V gene sequence: CDR1 ENHRY, CDR2 SYGVKD. CDR3 sequence (DNA): TGTGCCATCATTCGGGGACAGAACACTGAAGCTTTCTTT. This gives the protein CAIIRGQNTEAFF.

This chain's CDR3 is CSAPRQWALTF. CDR3 nucleotides: TGCAGTGCCCCCCGACAGTGGGCCCTCACCTTC. This chain connects TRBV20-1 to TRBJ1-2; D may be TRBD1 (5 bases). CDR3 length equals 11 residues. Trimming stripped 6 bases from V and 13 bases from J, with 18 bases between. The germline CDR1 and CDR2 sequences are DFQATT and SNEGSKA (reference sequence).

This chain connects TRBV5-4 to TRBJ1-2; 7 bases are a match to TRBD1. The CDR3 is made up of 15 amino acids. Germline loops: CDR1 SGHNT, CDR2 YYREEE (reference sequence). Trimming cost V 0 bases and J 7 bases; bases outside gene matches: 9. The CDR3 DNA reads TGTGCCAGCAGCTTGGCATTGGACAGGTTTTCTGGCTACACCTTC. Translating it yields CASSLALDRFSGYTF.

The chain is built from TRBV7-9 and TRBJ1-1; D is undetermined. The CDR3 spans 15 residues. Germline CDR1 reads SEHNR; CDR2 reads FQNEAQ (reference sequence). With 1 base removed from V and 3 bases from J, the gap between germline ends came to 12 bases. CDR3 DNA: TGTGCCAGCAGCTTAGGTGCAGGAAGTTACACTGAAGCTTTCTTT. Protein sequence: CASSLGAGSYTEAFF.

The gene calls are TRBV5-1 and TRBJ2-1, with 9 bases that match TRBD1. The CDR3 runs to 15 residues. CDR1 is SGHRS, CDR2 YFSETQ, per germline. With V trimmed by 2 bases and J by 5 bases, 5 bases remained unmatched. CDR3 in DNA: TGCGCCAGCAGCTTCGCCGGGACAGGGAACAATGAGCAGTTCTTC. Its protein product is CASSFAGTGNNEQFF.

The rearrangement joins TRBV19 to TRBJ2-3; D uncertain. The CDR3 has 14 amino acids. Trimming took 5 bases from V and 4 from J, leaving 13 bases between them. CDR1 and CDR2 from the germline V gene are LNHDA and SQIVND (reference sequence). CDR3 in DNA: TGTGCCAGTAGTCCTCGATATGAGTCAGATACGCAGTATTTT. This encodes CASSPRYESDTQYF.

This clone has more than one count but fewer than ten. The V and J genes are TRBV27 and TRBJ2-7, with a tentative D call TRBD1 (5 bases). This CDR3 contains 15 residues. Germline CDR1 MNHEY, CDR2 SMNVEV (reference sequence). Between the trimmed V and J ends, which lost 2 bases and 3 bases, there was a span of 14 bases. The CDR3 spells CASSLQGGRYYEQYF. In DNA form, the CDR3 reads TGTGCCAGCAGTTTACAGGGTGGACGGTACTACGAGCAGTACTTC.

As for this clone: Other DNA sequences of this sample code for an identical CDR3. V is TRBV9 and J is TRBJ1-5; weak D call: TRBD1 (6 bases). The CDR3 is made up of 14 amino acids. Germline CDR1 and CDR2: SGDLS and YYNGEE. Trimming cost V 0 bases and J 2 bases, with 6 bases left between them. The CDR3, as DNA: TGTGCCAGCAGCGTAGGACAGGGCAATCAGCCCCAGCATTTT. This gives the protein CASSVGQGNQPQHF.

The chain couples TRBV4-3 to TRBJ2-3; 7 bases fit TRBD2. V shed 2 bases, J shed 4 bases, and the junction held 6 bases outside the gene matches. The V gene's germline CDR1 is LGHNA and CDR2 YSLEER. The CDR3 has 15 residues. CDR3 sequence reads: CASSQTSGDADTQYF. CDR3 coding DNA: TGCGCCAGCAGCCAAACAAGCGGGGATGCAGATACGCAGTATTTT.

The rearrangement uses TRBV4-1 and TRBJ1-6; D uncertain. The germline V and J ends were trimmed by 1 base and 6 bases, with 13 bases remaining between them. The V gene's germline CDR1 is MGHRA and CDR2 YSYEKL. The CDR3 length is 16 residues. The CDR3: CASSQAMRAFNSPLHF. As DNA, the CDR3 is TGCGCCAGCAGCCAAGCTATGCGGGCGTTTAATTCACCCCTCCACTTT.

This sequence joins TRBV7-6 and TRBJ1-3, with D perhaps matching TRBD1 (6 bases). CDR3 size: 16 residues. V lost 2 bases and J 2 bases, leaving 13 bases between the germline ends. The V gene's germline CDR1 is SGHVS and CDR2 FNYEAQ. Here the CDR3 reads CASSLFGQSAGNTIYF. The CDR3 coding sequence is TGTGCCAGCAGCTTATTCGGACAGTCTGCTGGAAACACCATATATTTT.

The CDR3 DNA is TGTGCCAGCAGCCCTCGCCTAGGACAGGGCACCACCGGGGAGCTGTTTTTT. Amino acid sequence: CASSPRLGQGTTGELFF. The rearrangement links TRBV7-6 to TRBJ2-2; TRBD1 matches at 8 bases. V trimming: 5 bases; J trimming: 4 bases; junction bases outside the gene matches: 12. There are 17 residues in the CDR3. CDR1 is SGHVS and CDR2 is FNYEAQ in the germline V gene. Looking up the rest from reference TRBV7-6 and TRBJ2-2 gives the full variable domain: GAGVSQSPRYKVTKRGQDVALRCDPISGHVSLYWYRQALGQGPEFLTYFNYEAQQDKSGLPNDRFSAERPEGSISTLTIQRTEQRDSAMYRCASSPRLGQGTTGELFFGEGSRLTVL.

The count of this clone is one. CDR3 region: CASSTNDGSYEQYF. As DNA, the CDR3 is TGTGCCAGTAGTACGAATGACGGGTCCTACGAGCAGTACTTC. The chain is built from TRBV19 and TRBJ2-7; D is unclear. The V end lost 4 bases, the J end lost 1 base, and 11 bases lay between the germline ends. Germline V CDR1 and CDR2: LNHDA, SQIVND (reference sequence). CDR3 size: 14 residues.

V gene TRBV5-4 combines with J gene TRBJ2-3, with TRBD2 matching 7 bases. Germline V lookup: CDR1 SGHNT, CDR2 YYREEE (reference sequence). The CDR3 is 17 residues long. With 4 bases clipped from V and 3 bases from J, the junction kept 14 bases outside the gene matches. The CDR3: CASSKSSGGVNTDTQYF. DNA for the CDR3: TGTGCCAGCAGCAAATCCTCTGGGGGGGTGAATACAGATACGCAGTATTTT.